Listed here is a single T cell receptor beta chain. Its antigen is unidentified. The CDR3 consists of 17 residues. Per germline, CDR1 LNHDA and CDR2 SQIVND (reference sequence). V dropped 6 bases and J dropped 0 bases, with 17 bases sitting between them. The data were obtained in a study of T cell clonotyping in hematopoietic cell transplantation. As for time point: recipient sample about 28 days before transplant, after cytoreduction. The repertoire was sequenced with immunoSEQ multiplex PCR; TCRdb's copy has only in-frame clones and lacks some. The sample has some 35,000 clones; 85% to 95% are singletons. Study-level results: Graft donor and pretransplant recipient Inverse Simpson Index values predicted broader posttransplant TCR diversity.

Sample: peripheral blood mononuclear cells, taken before stem cell transplant. V is TRBV19 and J is TRBJ2-2; no definite D call. This TCR came from a man in his forties with chronic myeloid leukemia. Some clones in this sample may be carry-over from other donors' samples. CDR3 nucleotide sequence: TGTGCCAGTAGATCCCCCCCCGGTGTATCGAACACCGGGGAGCTGTTTTTT. Encoded protein: CASRSPPGVSNTGELFF.